These T cell receptor beta chains were read from a single sample in a study of technical replicates of blood from a handful of donors. The repertoire was sequenced with immunoSEQ multiplex PCR; TCRdb's copy has only in-frame clones and lacks some. The sample lists 40,000 to 60,000 clones, 86% occurring once. The sequenced material came from PBMCs. These receptors originate from a human donor in good health. Some clones in this sample may be carry-over from other donors' samples. The CDR3 runs from the conserved cysteine through the conserved F or W. D genes are given only for firm matches. Not every row has a clone size; where given, it reads once, few, many or a size class.

D	V	size	J	CDR3	DNA
.	TRBV10-3	.	TRBJ1-1	CAISESDRGTTEAFF	TGTGCCATCAGTGAGTCTGATCGGGGGACCACTGAAGCTTTCTTT
.	TRBV29-1	once	TRBJ2-2	CSVEGPERTGELFF	TGCAGCGTTGAAGGCCCCGAGAGGACCGGGGAGCTGTTTTTT
.	TRBV29-1	once	TRBJ2-4	CSVWAENIQYF	TGCAGCGTTTGGGCAGAAAACATTCAGTACTTC
TRBD2	TRBV10-3	.	TRBJ2-7	CAISESRLAGKSSYEQYF	TGTGCCATCAGTGAGTCTCGACTAGCGGGTAAGAGCTCCTACGAGCAGTACTTC
.	TRBV7-3	.	TRBJ2-5	CASSLTPGVAQYF	TGTGCCAGCAGCTTAACCCCGGGAGTGGCCCAGTACTTC
TRBD1	TRBV4-1	.	TRBJ2-2	CASSQGDRNTGELFF	TGCGCCAGCAGCCAAGGGGACAGGAACACCGGGGAGCTGTTTTTT
.	TRBV6-1	.	TRBJ2-7	CASSSRPGVYEQYF	TGTGCCAGCAGTTCCCGCCCAGGGGTGTACGAGCAGTACTTC
.	TRBV2	few	TRBJ2-5	CLSRGSGGWRTQYF	TGTCTTAGCAGGGGGAGCGGAGGGTGGAGGACCCAGTACTTC
TRBD1	TRBV5-6	.	TRBJ1-4	CASSATGGREKLFF	TGTGCCAGCAGCGCGACAGGGGGCCGGGAAAAACTGTTTTTT
TRBD1	TRBV4-2	few	TRBJ1-6	CASWGQGYNSPLHF	TGTGCCAGCTGGGGACAGGGATATAATTCACCCCTCCACTTT
.	TRBV6-5	once	TRBJ1-2	CASRTDSNYGYTF	TGTGCCAGCAGGACGGACAGTAACTATGGCTACACCTTC
TRBD1	TRBV12-5	.	TRBJ1-2	CASGYGQGAEGYTF	TGTGCTAGTGGTTACGGACAGGGGGCCGAGGGCTACACCTTC
TRBD2	TRBV5-4	.	TRBJ2-3	CASSVTSGGKSHTQYF	TGTGCCAGCAGCGTGACTAGCGGGGGGAAATCTCATACGCAGTATTTT
.	TRBV7-2	.	TRBJ2-2	CASSLESGELFF	TGTGCCAGCAGCTTGGAGAGCGGGGAGCTGTTTTTT
.	TRBV4-1	.	TRBJ2-2	CASSGNTGELFF	TGCGCCAGCAGTGGCAACACCGGGGAGCTGTTTTTT
TRBD1	TRBV7-2	.	TRBJ2-7	CASSLAGQGASEQYF	TGTGCCAGCAGCTTAGCGGGCCAGGGGGCGTCCGAGCAGTACTTC
.	TRBV5-1	.	TRBJ2-7	CASSLGAGASYEQYF	TGCGCCAGCAGCTTGGGCGCAGGGGCGAGCTACGAGCAGTACTTC
.	TRBV9	.	TRBJ1-6	CASSPTGSNSPLHF	TGTGCCAGCAGCCCCACAGGTTCTAATTCACCCCTCCACTTT
TRBD2	TRBV11-1	once	TRBJ2-3	CASSLGSGISTDTQYF	TGTGCCAGCAGCTTAGGTAGCGGGATTAGCACAGATACGCAGTATTTT
.	TRBV6-5	.	TRBJ1-1	CASSGGTGRGAFF	TGTGCCAGCAGTGGGGGAACAGGGAGAGGAGCTTTCTTT